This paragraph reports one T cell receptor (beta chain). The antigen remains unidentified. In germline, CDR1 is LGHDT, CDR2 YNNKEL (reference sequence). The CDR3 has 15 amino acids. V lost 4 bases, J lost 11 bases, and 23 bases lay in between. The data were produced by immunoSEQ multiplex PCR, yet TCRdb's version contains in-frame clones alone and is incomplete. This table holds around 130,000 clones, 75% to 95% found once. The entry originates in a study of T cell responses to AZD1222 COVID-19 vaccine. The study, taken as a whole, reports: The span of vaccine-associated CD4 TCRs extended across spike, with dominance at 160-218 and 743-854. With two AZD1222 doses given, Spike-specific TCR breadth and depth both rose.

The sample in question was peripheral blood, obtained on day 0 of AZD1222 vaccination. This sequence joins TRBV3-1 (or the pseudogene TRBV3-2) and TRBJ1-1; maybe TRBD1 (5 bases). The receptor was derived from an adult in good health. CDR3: CASSPTSVRGGRAFF. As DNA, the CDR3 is TGTGCCAGCAGCCCGACGTCAGTGCGGGGGGGACGCGCTTTCTTT.